Below, 16 T cell receptor beta chains from the same sample are listed, as sequenced in a study of cytomegalovirus exposure and HLA in healthy donors. 60 Vbeta and 13 Jbeta primers were used in PCR. Here immunoSEQ multiplex PCR was the method, and the copy in TCRdb shows in-frame clones only, minus some. The sample has nearly 110,000 clones, 60% to 75% seen once. Material: PBMCs. All receptors derive from a male donor in good health and CMV-seropositive.

The chain employs TRBV2 and TRBJ1-1, with TRBD1 matching 7 bases. The CDR3 runs to 17 residues. Germline V gives CDR1 SNHLY, CDR2 FYNNEI. After removal of 2 bases from V and 3 bases from J, the junction contained 12 bases not matched to a gene. DNA of the CDR3: TGTGCCAGCAGTGAACAGCCGGGACAGAATCTCGACACTGAAGCTTTCTTT. The encoded protein is CASSEQPGQNLDTEAFF.

As regards this clone: A read error may produce the germline difference seen at one junction end. The chain joins TRBV7-9 to TRBJ2-7; 7 bases match TRBD1. Germline V CDR1 and CDR2: SEHNR, FQNEAQ (reference sequence). The CDR3 sequence is 12 residues long. CDR3 DNA: TGTTCCAGCAGCCTAACAGGGGTGGATTATGACTTC. As protein: CSSSLTGVDYDF.

The chain carries TRBV19 and TRBJ2-3; 11 positions match TRBD2. This CDR3 has 14 amino acids. The V segment lost 8 bases and the J segment 2 bases; nucleotides outside the gene matches: 3. Germline V CDR1 and CDR2: LNHDA, SQIVND (reference sequence). In DNA form, the CDR3 reads TGTGCCAGTGGGGGACTAGCGGACACAGATACGCAGTATTTT. This sequence encodes CASGGLADTDTQYF.

The chain has TRBV27 and TRBJ2-7; D call uncertain. The CDR3 length is 14 residues. Looked up from germline, CDR1 is MNHEY and CDR2 is SMNVEV (reference sequence). The V end lost 7 bases, the J end lost 0 bases, and 13 bases lay between the germline ends. The CDR3 nucleotides are TGTGCCAGCACCCCCGGTGACTTCTCCTACGAGCAGTACTTC. Protein sequence: CASTPGDFSYEQYF.

The genes are TRBV4-1 and TRBJ2-5; 8 bases are shared with TRBD1. The J call could be wrong; TRBJ2-7 is a better fit for the DNA end. From germline, CDR1 is MGHRA and CDR2 YSYEKL. The CDR3 is 15 residues long. The CDR3 reads CASSHPDREHYEQYF. In nucleotides, the CDR3 is TGCGCCAGCAGCCACCCGGACAGGGAACACTACGAGCAGTACTTC.

The V call is TRBV28, the J call TRBJ2-1; tentative D call: TRBD2 (5 bases). Germline CDR1 MDHEN, CDR2 SYDVKM. Trimming took 5 bases from V and 2 from J, leaving 19 bases between them. The CDR3 length is 17 residues. CDR3 bases: TGTGCCAGCAGTCGGGGATCTCCGGTGGGAACCTACAATGAGCAGTTCTTC. Protein: CASSRGSPVGTYNEQFF.

This chain joins TRBV29-1 and TRBJ1-5; the D is unclear. V was cut by 4 bases and J by 2 bases, with 12 bases left in between. Germline CDR1 SQVTM, CDR2 ANQGSEA. The CDR3 consists of 14 residues. CDR3 sequence (DNA): TGCAGCGTTGTAAAAGGGAGGGGCAATCAGCCCCAGCATTTT. Translated, it gives CSVVKGRGNQPQHF.

The rearrangement joins TRBV6-5 to TRBJ1-2, with D perhaps matching TRBD1 (6 bases). V gave up 0 bases and J gave up 1 base, with 9 bases separating them. Germline CDR1 is MNHEY and CDR2 is SVGAGI. The CDR3 sequence is 15 residues long. In DNA form, the CDR3 reads TGTGCCAGCAGTTACTCGGGGACATTTAACTATGGCTACACCTTC. This translates into CASSYSGTFNYGYTF.

The rearrangement links TRBV30 to TRBJ2-1; possibly TRBD2 for D (6 bases). V dropped 3 bases and J dropped 2 bases, with 8 bases sitting between them. The CDR3 totals 13 residues. Germline CDR1 GTSNPN, CDR2 SVGIG (reference sequence). Here the CDR3 reads CAWRGGPYNEQFF. The CDR3 DNA reads TGTGCCTGGAGGGGGGGTCCCTACAATGAGCAGTTCTTC.

Worth noting for this clone: The germline gene is not matched at one end of the junction; a read error may be the cause. The chain employs TRBV4-2 and TRBJ1-2; the D gene is possibly TRBD1 (6 bases). Germline assignment: CDR1 LGHNA and CDR2 YNFKEQ. CDR3 length equals 15 residues. The CDR3 DNA reads as TGTGCCAGCAGCAAAGACTCAGGGGCGAGTGGTGGCTACACCTTC. It translates to CASSKDSGASGGYTF.

The J gene is TRBJ2-3, the V gene TRBV2; 9 nucleotides line up with TRBD1. The CDR3 length is 12 residues. Germline values: CDR1 SNHLY, CDR2 FYNNEI. The CDR3 bases are TGTGGGACGGGACAGGGCTTAGATACGCAGTATTTT. Protein product: CGTGQGLDTQYF.

The rearrangement joins TRBV6-5 to TRBJ2-7; 7 nucleotides agree with TRBD2. From germline, CDR1 is MNHEY and CDR2 SVGAGI. The CDR3 consists of 14 residues. The V gene end was trimmed by 0 bases and the J gene end by 5 bases; junction bases not matched to a gene: 4. As DNA, the CDR3 is TGTGCCAGCAGTTACTCGGGAGGGCGGCACGAGCAGTACTTC. This encodes CASSYSGGRHEQYF.

The chain couples TRBV27 to TRBJ2-7; 7 bases agree with TRBD1. The germline V gene encodes CDR1 MNHEY and CDR2 SMNVEV (reference sequence). J lost 3 bases, V lost 11 bases, and 25 bases had no gene match. The length of the CDR3 is 18 residues. Here the CDR3 reads CAVKPGTANGTRFYEQYF. CDR3 bases: TGTGCCGTCAAGCCCGGGACAGCGAATGGAACCCGCTTCTACGAGCAGTACTTC.

This clone occurred once. This sequence joins TRBV6-1 and TRBJ2-7; TRBD1 might be the D (6 bases). V gave up 4 bases and J gave up 0 bases, with 10 bases separating them. This CDR3 comprises 14 residues. Looked up from germline, CDR1 is MNHNS and CDR2 is SASEGT. For the CDR3, the DNA is TGTGCCAGCAGTGCACGGGACATCTCCTACGAGCAGTACTTC. The encoded protein is CASSARDISYEQYF.

This clone was detected once. The chain carries TRBV29-1 and TRBJ1-2; D is undetermined. The CDR3 is made up of 12 amino acids. Trimming removed 4 bases from V and 5 bases from J, with 11 bases in between. The V gene's germline CDR1 is SQVTM and CDR2 ANQGSEA. In DNA form, the CDR3 reads TGCAGCGTTGTCCGGGGTCGATATGGCTACACCTTC. Translating gives CSVVRGRYGYTF.

The J gene is TRBJ2-7, the V gene TRBV2; 11 bases are a match to TRBD1. CDR3 length: 14 amino acids. The V segment lost 11 bases and the J segment 3 bases; nucleotides outside the gene matches: 9. Germline loops: CDR1 SNHLY, CDR2 FYNNEI. In nucleotides, the CDR3 is TGTGCCGGCTTCCCGGGACAGGGGGGCTACGAGCAGTACTTC. Protein product: CAGFPGQGGYEQYF.